Below, 14 T cell receptor beta chains from the same sample are listed, as sequenced in a study of blood T cells in healthy people across ages. With a J-beta primer mix and a sample-barcoded 5' primer, a second PCR ran roughly 7 to 11 cycles. TCRdb redid the calling of the 5' RACE reads with MiXCR, one entry per CDR3 protein. The data show hundreds of thousands of distinct CDR3 sequences, about three fifths seen once. Specimen: blood. These receptors came from a man aged 25 to 40 in good health.

J is TRBJ2-1 and V is TRBV11-2; D not certain. The CDR3 totals 13 residues. Per germline, CDR1 SGHAT and CDR2 FQNNGV. V was clipped by 5 bases and J by 3 bases, with 8 bases between them. The CDR3 region is CASSPGNYNEQFF. CDR3 DNA: TGTGCCAGCAGCCCTGGTAACTACAATGAGCAGTTCTTC.

In its sample, this clonotype was seen once. Written as DNA, the CDR3 is TGTGCCACCAGTGGAAGTGGTGAGCCCCAGCATTTT. It codes for CATSGSGEPQHF. The J gene is TRBJ1-5, the V gene TRBV24-1; D ambiguous. The V and J ends lost 5 bases and 8 bases respectively, with 9 bases between them. The CDR3 loop spans 12 amino acids. Germline-derived CDR1 and CDR2 are KGHDR and SFDVKD.

This rearrangement joins TRBV7-2 to TRBJ2-5; 12 bases match TRBD2. The CDR3 covers 16 residues. Germline V gene sequence: CDR1 SGHTA, CDR2 FQGNSA. The trim removed 4 bases at V and 4 bases at J, leaving 7 bases unmatched. The CDR3 loop reads CASSSRSGLAGETQYF. Here the CDR3 DNA reads TGTGCCAGCAGCTCCCGCTCGGGACTAGCGGGAGAGACCCAGTACTTC.

The chain employs TRBV5-1 and TRBJ2-5; D not resolved. Trimming pared 0 bases from V and 2 bases from J, leaving 11 bases between. The CDR3 extends over 15 amino acids. CDR1 and CDR2 from the germline V gene are SGHRS and YFSETQ. CDR3 loop: CASSLASVPQETQYF. CDR3 DNA sequence: TGCGCCAGCAGCTTGGCGTCTGTACCTCAAGAGACCCAGTACTTC.

This clonotype occurred a few times. V is TRBV10-3 and J is TRBJ1-4; TRBD1 matches 9 bases. CDR1 ENHRY and CDR2 SYGVKD come from the germline V gene. This CDR3 region has 14 residues. With V trimmed by 10 bases and J by 5 bases, 8 bases remained unmatched. CDR3 coding DNA: TGTGCCACCGCTGAGACAGGGGGAAATGAAAAACTGTTTTTT. Its translation is CATAETGGNEKLFF.

This clonotype was found once. This chain uses TRBV2 with TRBJ1-1; D uncertain. The CDR3 contains 14 residues. The V end was cut by 8 bases, the J end by 1 base, with 14 bases between. The V gene's germline CDR1 is SNHLY and CDR2 FYNNEI. Here the CDR3 DNA reads TGTGCCAGCCTTGTTACAGCCAAGAACACTGAAGCTTTCTTT. Its protein is CASLVTAKNTEAFF. Based on the CDR3 plus reference TRBV2 and TRBJ1-1, the full variable domain is EPEVTQTPSHQVTQMGQEVILRCVPISNHLYFYWYRQILGQKVEFLVSFYNNEISEKSEIFDDQFSVERPDGSNFTLKIRSTKLEDSAMYFCASLVTAKNTEAFFGQGTRLTVV.

The chain links TRBV12-3 or TRBV12-4 to TRBJ1-1; D not certain. The V end lost 1 base, the J end lost 1 base, and 10 bases lay between the germline ends. The CDR3 contains 15 residues. CDR3 sequence reads: CASSLGTRSNTEAFF. CDR3 nucleotide sequence: TGTGCCAGCAGTTTAGGCACCCGTTCGAACACTGAAGCTTTCTTT.

In DNA, the CDR3 is TGTGCCAGCGAAACGGCAAGGGGTTCGGCTTTCTTT. It yields the protein CASETARGSAFF. This rearrangement joins TRBV2 to TRBJ1-1; weak D call: TRBD1 (5 bases). This CDR3 contains 12 residues. Germline values: CDR1 SNHLY, CDR2 FYNNEI. V gave up 8 bases and J gave up 11 bases, with 18 bases separating them.

The chain joins TRBV20-1 to TRBJ1-1; D is undetermined. Germline CDR1 and CDR2: DFQATT and SNEGSKA (reference sequence). The length of the CDR3 is 13 residues. Trimming pared 4 bases from V and 5 bases from J, leaving 14 bases between. The CDR3: CSAIDRSSTEAFF. CDR3 nucleotides: TGCAGTGCTATAGACCGATCCAGTACTGAAGCTTTCTTT.

The chain employs TRBV14 and TRBJ1-2, with D possibly TRBD1 on 6 matching bases. CDR3 size: 14 residues. Germline-derived CDR1 and CDR2 are SGHDN and FVKESK. Trimming removed 3 bases from V and 7 bases from J, with 15 bases in between. DNA for the CDR3: TGTGCCAGCAGCCAGGGACAAGGACAGTTTGGCTACACCTTC. Translated: CASSQGQGQFGYTF.

The chain couples TRBV20-1 to TRBJ2-7; 9 nucleotides match TRBD1. The J call is in doubt because the DNA end fits TRBJ2-5 better. CDR1 and CDR2 (germline): DFQATT, SNEGSKA (reference sequence). The CDR3 sequence is 14 residues long. The chain's CDR3 is CSAPTGGASETQYF. The CDR3 DNA sequence: TGCAGTGCGCCAACAGGGGGCGCATCGGAGACCCAGTACTTC.

The V gene is TRBV24-1, the J gene TRBJ2-1; D might be TRBD2 (6 bases). The CDR3 runs to 16 residues. Germline V gene lookup returns CDR1 KGHDR and CDR2 SFDVKD. V dropped 3 bases and J dropped 5 bases, with 16 bases sitting between them. The CDR3 region is CATSDPGTPHDNEQFF. CDR3 DNA sequence: TGTGCCACCAGTGATCCCGGGACTCCCCATGACAATGAGCAGTTCTTC.

The chain couples TRBV5-5 to TRBJ2-3, with D possibly matching TRBD2 (6 bases). The germline V gene has CDR1 SGHKS and CDR2 YYEKEE (reference sequence). The V end lost 3 bases, the J end lost 7 bases, and 15 bases lay between the germline ends. This CDR3 contains 14 residues. The DNA of the CDR3 is TGTGCCAGCAGCTCAACACGGGACTCCTATACGCAGTATTTT. It specifies CASSSTRDSYTQYF.

This clonotype was counted a few times. This sequence joins TRBV29-1 and TRBJ2-3; 9 bases agree with TRBD1. Losses at the gene ends were 4 bases for V and 0 bases for J; bases not matched to a gene: 2. The CDR3 loop spans 14 amino acids. Germline V CDR1 and CDR2: SQVTM, ANQGSEA. CDR3 in DNA: TGCAGCGTTGTTGGACAGGGGAGCACAGATACGCAGTATTTT. Translation gives CSVVGQGSTDTQYF.